The 29 T cell receptor beta chains reported below all come from one sample, sequenced in a study of CD4 T cells in relation to SARS-CoV-2 and coronaviruses. This table comes from immunoSEQ multiplex PCR, and its TCRdb copy is limited to in-frame clones, with some not included. The repertoire includes about 39,000 clones, 70% to 85% of them detected once, and 20% sits in the top ten. These receptors are not linked to any known antigen. Sequenced sample: memory CD4+ T cells from PBMCs, cultured in vitro. The receptors were gathered from an adult with COVID-19.

V and J are TRBV7-2 and TRBJ2-5; TRBD1 matches at 8 bases. The CDR3 extends over 14 amino acids. The germline V gene has CDR1 SGHTA and CDR2 FQGNSA. Unmatched junction bases numbered 7, after V lost 5 bases and J lost 5 bases. CDR3 coding DNA: TGTGCCAGCAGCCGTGACAGGGGCTGGGAGACCCAGTACTTC. Protein product: CASSRDRGWETQYF.

CDR3 residues: CASSPGSRTSTDTQYF. For the CDR3, the DNA is TGTGCCAGCAGCCCAGGGTCGCGAACAAGCACAGATACGCAGTATTTT. V is TRBV11-3 and J is TRBJ2-3, with D possibly being TRBD1 (5 bases). In germline, CDR1 is SGHNT, CDR2 YENEEA. The CDR3 contains 16 residues. V dropped 5 bases and J dropped 0 bases, with 15 bases sitting between them.

This chain uses TRBV9 with TRBJ2-2; 12 bases are shared with TRBD2. Trimming took 0 bases from V and 4 from J; bases not matched to a gene: 7. The length of the CDR3 is 18 residues. Germline V gene data show CDR1 as SGDLS and CDR2 as YYNGEE. DNA of the CDR3: TGTGCCAGCAGCGTAGCTAGCGGGAGGGCCTTCAGCACCGGGGAGCTGTTTTTT. Translating gives CASSVASGRAFSTGELFF.

This sequence joins TRBV19 and TRBJ1-5; a weak D match, TRBD1 (5 bases). V dropped 1 base and J dropped 6 bases, with 10 bases sitting between them. The CDR3 spans 14 residues. CDR1 is LNHDA, CDR2 SQIVND, per germline (reference sequence). CDR3: CASSIAAGLQPQHF. The CDR3 region has the DNA TGTGCCAGTAGTATAGCTGCGGGGCTTCAGCCCCAGCATTTT.

The V call is TRBV30, the J call TRBJ1-1, with D hard to call. Deletions cut 1 base from V and 9 bases from J, with 9 bases between. Germline V gene lookup returns CDR1 GTSNPN and CDR2 SVGIG (reference sequence). CDR3 length equals 11 residues. CDR3 bases: TGTGCCTGGAGTGCTCCGACTAAAGCTTTCTTT. Encoded protein: CAWSAPTKAFF.

Written as DNA, the CDR3 is TGTGCCAGCAGAGAGTACCGATTGAGAGCAGATACGCAGTATTTT. It is translated as CASREYRLRADTQYF. V gene TRBV6-5 combines with J gene TRBJ2-3, with D hard to call. Between the trimmed V and J ends, which lost 6 bases and 4 bases, there was a span of 17 bases. This CDR3 has 15 residues. Per germline, CDR1 MNHEY and CDR2 SVGAGI.

The V call is TRBV7-9, the J call TRBJ1-1; no firm D call. Trimming cost V 5 bases and J 1 base, with 11 bases left between them. Germline V gives CDR1 SEHNR, CDR2 FQNEAQ (reference sequence). This CDR3 region has 14 residues. This CDR3 is CASSKTDGNTEAFF. The CDR3 bases are TGTGCCAGCAGCAAGACGGACGGGAACACTGAAGCTTTCTTT.

This chain joins TRBV30 and TRBJ2-3; D is possibly TRBD2 (6 bases). Germline lookup yields CDR1 GTSNPN and CDR2 SVGIG (reference sequence). The V and J ends lost 8 bases and 0 bases respectively, with 15 bases between them. The CDR3 is made up of 14 amino acids. The chain's CDR3 is CAGGATISTDTQYF. The CDR3 DNA is TGTGCCGGAGGGGCCACGATAAGCACAGATACGCAGTATTTT. The full variable domain, in which reference TRBV30 and TRBJ2-3 provide the parts outside the CDR3, is SQTIHQWPATLVQPVGSPLSLECTVEGTSNPNLYWYRQAAGRGLQLLFYSVGIGQISSEVPQNLSASRPQDRQFILSSKKLLLSDSGFYLCAGGATISTDTQYFGPGTRLTVL.

The rearrangement joins TRBV3-1 (or the pseudogene TRBV3-2) to TRBJ2-3; either TRBD1 or TRBD2 may fit D (5 bases each). The germline V and J ends were trimmed by 0 bases and 6 bases, with 13 bases remaining between them. Germline CDR1 is LGHDT and CDR2 is YNNKEL (reference sequence). CDR3 length: 15 amino acids. The CDR3: CASSQERGVRDTQYF. The CDR3 nucleotides are TGTGCCAGCAGCCAAGAGAGAGGGGTTCGGGATACGCAGTATTTT.

The V and J genes are TRBV4-1 and TRBJ2-3, with 11 bases aligning to TRBD2. With 0 bases clipped from V and 5 bases from J, the junction kept 7 bases outside the gene matches. The CDR3 totals 17 residues. CDR1 MGHRA and CDR2 YSYEKL come from the germline V gene. The chain's CDR3 is CASSQDGLAGGRDTQYF. Here the CDR3 DNA reads TGCGCCAGCAGCCAAGATGGGCTAGCGGGGGGTCGAGATACGCAGTATTTT.

The V and J genes are TRBV5-8 and TRBJ2-6; maybe TRBD2 (6 bases). Trimming stripped 4 bases from V and 0 bases from J, with 11 bases between. Germline assignment: CDR1 SGHTS and CDR2 YDEGEE. The CDR3 has 16 residues. CDR3 coding DNA: TGTGCCAGCAGCCCGCGGAGGGTCTCTGGGGCCAACGTCCTGACTTTC. Its protein is CASSPRRVSGANVLTF.

The chain employs TRBV6-5 and TRBJ2-1, with 9 bases identical to TRBD2. From germline, CDR1 is MNHEY and CDR2 SVGAGI. V lost 6 bases to trimming and J lost 7 bases; unmatched junction nucleotides: 4. The length of the CDR3 is 13 residues. The CDR3 region is CASSPGLANEQFF. The DNA for the CDR3 is TGTGCCAGCAGCCCCGGACTAGCGAATGAGCAGTTCTTC.

This clone was counted a few times. The chain carries TRBV15 and TRBJ1-5, with D maybe TRBD1 (5 bases). Trimming cost V 4 bases and J 7 bases, with 17 bases left between them. The CDR3 spans 15 residues. The germline V gene encodes CDR1 LNHNV and CDR2 YYDKDF (reference sequence). The CDR3 is CATSTGNFVRQPQHF. As DNA, the CDR3 is TGTGCCACCAGCACAGGGAATTTCGTAAGGCAGCCCCAGCATTTT.

To note about this clone: This same CDR3 is encoded by further DNA sequences in the sample. This chain links TRBV18 with TRBJ2-2; D may be TRBD1 or TRBD2 (5 bases each). This CDR3 comprises 15 residues. Germline-derived CDR1 and CDR2 are KGHSH and LQKENI. Trimming took 3 bases from V and 0 from J, leaving 8 bases between them. CDR3 sequence (DNA): TGTGCCAGCTCACCGAGGGGCGCGAACACCGGGGAGCTGTTTTTT. The encoded protein is CASSPRGANTGELFF.

The chain has TRBV10-3 and TRBJ2-2; possibly TRBD1 or TRBD2 for D (5 bases each). Germline V gene lookup returns CDR1 ENHRY and CDR2 SYGVKD. Between the trimmed V and J ends, which lost 1 base and 1 base, there was a span of 7 bases. The CDR3 has 15 amino acids. The CDR3 spells CAISELGENTGELFF. In DNA form, the CDR3 reads TGTGCCATCAGTGAGTTGGGGGAGAACACCGGGGAGCTGTTTTTT.

The chain employs TRBV2 and TRBJ1-2, with D tentatively TRBD1 (5 bases). V was clipped by 4 bases and J by 6 bases, with 9 bases between them. The CDR3 is 12 amino acids. CDR1 is SNHLY, CDR2 FYNNEI, per germline. The CDR3, as DNA: TGTGCCAGCAGTGGACAGTTTAATGGCTACACCTTC. It specifies CASSGQFNGYTF. Variable domain in full (rest from reference TRBV2 and TRBJ1-2): EPEVTQTPSHQVTQMGQEVILRCVPISNHLYFYWYRQILGQKVEFLVSFYNNEISEKSEIFDDQFSVERPDGSNFTLKIRSTKLEDSAMYFCASSGQFNGYTFGSGTRLTVV.

V usage is TRBV23-1 and J usage is TRBJ2-3; unclear D gene. TRBV23-1 is reported as an ORF; its role is uncertain. CDR3 length: 17 residues. V was pared by 3 bases and J by 0 bases, with 16 bases between. CDR3 in amino acids: CASSQGWRKTSTDTQYF. CDR3 DNA: TGCGCCAGCAGTCAGGGGTGGAGAAAAACTAGCACAGATACGCAGTATTTT.

The V call is TRBV9, the J call TRBJ2-1, with 8 bases fitting TRBD2. Germline V gene data show CDR1 as SGDLS and CDR2 as YYNGEE. This CDR3 has 16 amino acids. Trimming removed 3 bases from V and 1 base from J; junction bases left unmatched: 6. As DNA, the CDR3 is TGTGCCAGCAGCGCCGTCCCGGGGGGGTCCTACAATGAGCAGTTCTTC. Residues: CASSAVPGGSYNEQFF.

The V gene is TRBV30, the J gene TRBJ2-5; D call uncertain. The germline gives CDR1 GTSNPN, CDR2 SVGIG (reference sequence). The CDR3 sequence is 14 residues long. Trimming cost V 2 bases and J 5 bases, with 15 bases left between them. The CDR3 protein is CAWSREAKSETQYF. The DNA of the CDR3 is TGTGCCTGGAGTCGTGAAGCTAAGAGTGAGACCCAGTACTTC.

J is TRBJ2-3 and V is TRBV7-3, with 9 bases that match TRBD1. The CDR3 is 14 residues long. V lost 4 bases and J lost 3; bases outside the gene matches: 2. Germline CDR1 reads SGHTA; CDR2 reads FQGTGA. CDR3 nucleotide sequence: TGTGCCAGCAGCTATGACAGGGGGACAGATACGCAGTATTTT. Translating it yields CASSYDRGTDTQYF.

The CDR3 protein is CASDPGGGSQSYEQYF. The CDR3 nucleotides are TGTGCTAGTGACCCCGGGGGCGGGAGTCAGTCCTACGAGCAGTACTTC. V usage is TRBV12-5 and J usage is TRBJ2-7; a weak D match, TRBD2 (7 bases). The germline V gene encodes CDR1 LGHNT and CDR2 FRNRAP. Between the trimmed V and J ends, which lost 7 bases and 1 base, there was a span of 20 bases. There are 16 residues in the CDR3.

The chain has TRBV2 and TRBJ2-3; the match to TRBD2 covers 10 bases. Germline V CDR1 and CDR2: SNHLY, FYNNEI. V lost 6 bases, J lost 7 bases, and 10 bases stayed unmatched. The CDR3 loop spans 15 amino acids. CDR3 coding DNA: TGTGCCAGCAGACCCCTAGCGGGAGAGGTATATACGCAGTATTTT. Protein product: CASRPLAGEVYTQYF.

V and J are TRBV27 and TRBJ2-7; D is uncertain. The CDR3 contains 15 residues. Germline CDR1 is MNHEY and CDR2 is SMNVEV (reference sequence). Trimming pared 5 bases from V and 3 bases from J, leaving 17 bases between. The CDR3 nucleotides are TGTGCCAGCAGTCTCCCAGGACGGTTTGGCTACGAGCAGTACTTC. Its protein product is CASSLPGRFGYEQYF.

The chain couples TRBV19 to TRBJ1-2; TRBD1 aligns across 7 bases. Per germline, CDR1 LNHDA and CDR2 SQIVND (reference sequence). J lost 5 bases, V lost 6 bases, and 3 bases had no gene match. This CDR3 comprises 12 residues. The CDR3 DNA follows: TGTGCCAGTAGCCAGGGGGAGTATGGCTACACCTTC. Amino acids: CASSQGEYGYTF.

The chain joins TRBV19 to TRBJ2-5; D gene ambiguous. CDR3 length equals 13 residues. In germline, CDR1 is LNHDA, CDR2 SQIVND (reference sequence). With 3 bases removed from V and 0 bases from J, the gap between germline ends came to 5 bases. This chain's CDR3 is CASSIGYQETQYF. The CDR3 nucleotides are TGTGCCAGTAGTATTGGATACCAAGAGACCCAGTACTTC.

V and J are TRBV10-3 and TRBJ2-2; 7 nucleotides align to TRBD1. The CDR3 runs to 15 residues. In germline, CDR1 is ENHRY, CDR2 SYGVKD. V lost 3 bases and J lost 0; bases outside the gene matches: 1. The CDR3 loop reads CAISDGQANTGELFF. CDR3 in DNA: TGTGCCATCAGTGATGGACAGGCGAACACCGGGGAGCTGTTTTTT.

This clone occurred once. The chain has TRBV10-3 and TRBJ1-5; D possibly corresponds to TRBD1 (5 bases). Trimming stripped 3 bases from V and 5 bases from J, with 8 bases between. Germline V gives CDR1 ENHRY, CDR2 SYGVKD. The CDR3 consists of 13 residues. The CDR3 nucleotides read TGTGCCATCAGTGACAGGGTCGATCAGCCCCAGCATTTT. This codes for CAISDRVDQPQHF.

In its sample, this clone was seen once. The genes are TRBV7-2 and TRBJ2-5; a possible D gene is TRBD2 (5 bases). Trimming left V 5 bases short and J 1 base short, with 14 bases between. CDR3 length: 15 amino acids. Germline V CDR1 and CDR2: SGHTA, FQGNSA. CDR3 DNA: TGTGCCAGCAGCCAGAAGAGGAGCGGCCAAGAGACCCAGTACTTC. Translated, it gives CASSQKRSGQETQYF.

V usage is TRBV2 and J usage is TRBJ1-6; possible D gene TRBD1, 5 bases. There are 20 residues in the CDR3. Germline CDR1 reads SNHLY; CDR2 reads FYNNEI. V shed 3 bases and J shed 5 bases, with 26 bases lying between them. The CDR3 DNA reads as TGTGCCAGCAGTGATGGCCGCAAATTTCAGGGCGTGGGTAATAATTCACCCCTCCACTTT. Its translation: CASSDGRKFQGVGNNSPLHF.